A selection of T cell receptor beta chains follows, all from one sample in a study of molecular identifiers for immune sequencing clone quantification. TCRdb re-derived calls from the PCR reads in MiXCR, one entry per CDR3 protein. The data hold around 480,000 distinct CDR3 sequences, with 20% to 25% observed a single time. The sequencing input was naive CD8+ T cells from blood, with Jurkat cell RNA spiked in. The receptors shown here come from a human donor in good health. Some libraries in this study had Jurkat cell RNA spiked in. CDR3s leave out the opening cysteine and the closing phenylalanine or tryptophan.

CDR3aa,len,v_gene,j_gene
ASSLRDPNSPLH,12,TRBV7-9,TRBJ1-6
ASSFTGLAGQETQY,14,TRBV28,TRBJ2-5
SARDQGTGIEQY,12,TRBV20-1,TRBJ2-7
ASSLRERRGEQY,12,TRBV14,TRBJ2-7
ASSPDRTATVLYGYT,15,TRBV7-9,TRBJ1-2
ASSLWAGGPTTDTQY,15,TRBV12-3/TRBV12-4,TRBJ2-3
ASSSVEGAF,9,TRBV6-6,TRBJ1-1
ASSPSAFYEQY,11,TRBV14,TRBJ2-7
ASSGQGVWSPLH,12,TRBV27,TRBJ1-6
ASCPSSYEQY,10,TRBV28,TRBJ2-7
ASSYGRTSTDTQY,13,TRBV6-5,TRBJ2-3
SVEGQESYEQY,11,TRBV20-1,TRBJ2-7
ASSHPGRVAGANEKLF,16,TRBV4-3,TRBJ1-4
ASSPGAGQY,9,TRBV19,TRBJ2-5
ASSEWAIDSGANVLT,15,TRBV2,TRBJ2-6
ASSYSWASGSRFGDNEQF,18,TRBV6-6,TRBJ2-1
ASKYSGRAFNEQF,13,TRBV27,TRBJ2-1
ASSYRLAGVIGETQY,15,TRBV6-5,TRBJ2-5
SAARPGVGGGGEKLF,15,TRBV20-1,TRBJ1-4
ASSQLRTSGGDTQY,14,TRBV27,TRBJ2-3
AISEGDSNQPQH,12,TRBV10-3,TRBJ1-5
ATSDSPGQRYSNQPQH,16,TRBV24-1,TRBJ1-5
ASSSWQQETQY,11,TRBV12-3/TRBV12-4,TRBJ2-5
ASSFSPDRAGANVLT,15,TRBV7-6,TRBJ2-6
SVATWGLGYGYT,12,TRBV29-1,TRBJ1-2
ASSQVQGSYTGELF,14,TRBV4-1,TRBJ2-2
ASSSQGAVNEKLF,13,TRBV28,TRBJ1-4
ASSRDKNTGELF,12,TRBV12-3/TRBV12-4,TRBJ2-2
ASSSTGGERYEQY,13,TRBV6-2/TRBV6-3,TRBJ2-7
SARDSPLSRSPLH,13,TRBV20-1,TRBJ1-6
ASSAPGLAATTDTQY,15,TRBV10-2,TRBJ2-3
ASSSGDGEAGGGKTQY,16,TRBV5-4,TRBJ2-5
ASSPLENTEAF,11,TRBV11-2,TRBJ1-1
ASSVVLGGEQY,11,TRBV9,TRBJ2-7
ASSGGAAGELF,11,TRBV19,TRBJ2-2
ASSPLPGDRGLFASTDTQY,19,TRBV12-3/TRBV12-4,TRBJ2-3
ASSLSLRTEAF,11,TRBV7-2,TRBJ1-1
ASSQDPGTGSLNTEAF,16,TRBV14,TRBJ1-1
ASSLFGSVETQY,12,TRBV12-3/TRBV12-4,TRBJ2-5
ASSGWTGQETQY,12,TRBV2,TRBJ2-5
ASREPAGRIQETQY,14,TRBV2,TRBJ2-5
ASSLTSLGYNEQF,13,TRBV7-3,TRBJ2-1
SAQRPNGYT,9,TRBV29-1,TRBJ1-2
ASSSWTGASTGELF,14,TRBV13,TRBJ2-2
ASSLTKVRLTEAF,13,TRBV5-1,TRBJ1-1
ASSPGVLLGGAF,12,TRBV27,TRBJ1-1
ASLDYTGANVLT,12,TRBV19,TRBJ2-6
ASSPKNRARGTDTQY,15,TRBV27,TRBJ2-3
ASSFGAHEQY,10,TRBV12-3/TRBV12-4,TRBJ2-7
SVEPRGKGYEQY,12,TRBV20-1,TRBJ2-7